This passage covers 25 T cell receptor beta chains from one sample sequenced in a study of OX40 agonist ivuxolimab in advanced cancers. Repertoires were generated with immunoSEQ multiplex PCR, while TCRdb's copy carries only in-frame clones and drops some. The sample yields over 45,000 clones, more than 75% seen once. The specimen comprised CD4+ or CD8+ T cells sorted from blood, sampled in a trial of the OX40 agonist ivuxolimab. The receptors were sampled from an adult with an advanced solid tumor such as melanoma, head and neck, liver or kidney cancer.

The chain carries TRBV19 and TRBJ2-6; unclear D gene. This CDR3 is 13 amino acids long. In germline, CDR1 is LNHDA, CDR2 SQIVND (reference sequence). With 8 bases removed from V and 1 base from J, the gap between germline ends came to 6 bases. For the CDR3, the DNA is TGTGCCAGTCAAGGGTCTGGGGCCAACGTCCTGACTTTC. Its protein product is CASQGSGANVLTF.

The CDR3 here is CASKPAGESYEQYF. The CDR3 coding sequence is TGTGCCAGCAAACCGGCAGGGGAATCCTACGAGCAGTACTTC. The rearrangement uses TRBV6-5 and TRBJ2-7; TRBD1 is a possible D gene (6 bases). Germline values: CDR1 MNHEY, CDR2 SVGAGI. The ends were cut back, 7 bases at V and 1 base at J, with 14 bases in the middle. The CDR3 consists of 14 residues.

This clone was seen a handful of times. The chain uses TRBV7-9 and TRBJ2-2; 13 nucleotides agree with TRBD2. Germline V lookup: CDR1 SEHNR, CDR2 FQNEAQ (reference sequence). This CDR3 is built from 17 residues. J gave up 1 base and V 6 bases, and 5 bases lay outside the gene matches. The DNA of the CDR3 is TGTGCCAGCAGAGCGGGACTAGCGGGAAGGAACACCGGGGAGCTGTTTTTT. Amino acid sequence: CASRAGLAGRNTGELFF.

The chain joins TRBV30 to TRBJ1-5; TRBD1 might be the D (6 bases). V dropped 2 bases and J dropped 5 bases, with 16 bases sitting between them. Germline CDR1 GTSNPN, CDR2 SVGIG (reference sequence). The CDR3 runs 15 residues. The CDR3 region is CAWSPGEWGHQPQHF. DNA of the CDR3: TGTGCCTGGAGTCCGGGGGAATGGGGGCATCAGCCCCAGCATTTT. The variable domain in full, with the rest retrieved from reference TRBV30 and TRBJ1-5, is SQTIHQWPATLVQPVGSPLSLECTVEGTSNPNLYWYRQAAGRGLQLLFYSVGIGQISSEVPQNLSASRPQDRQFILSSKKLLLSDSGFYLCAWSPGEWGHQPQHFGDGTRLSIL.

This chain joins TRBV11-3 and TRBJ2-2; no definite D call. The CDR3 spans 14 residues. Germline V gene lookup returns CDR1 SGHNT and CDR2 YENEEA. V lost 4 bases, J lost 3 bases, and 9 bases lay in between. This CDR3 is CASSSSRDTGELFF. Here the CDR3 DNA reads TGTGCCAGCAGCTCGTCAAGAGACACCGGGGAGCTGTTTTTT.

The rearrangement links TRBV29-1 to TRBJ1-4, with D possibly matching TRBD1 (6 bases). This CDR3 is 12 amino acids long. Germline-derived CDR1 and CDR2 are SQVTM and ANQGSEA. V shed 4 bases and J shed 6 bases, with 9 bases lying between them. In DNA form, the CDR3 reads TGCAGCGTTGTACAGGGTGATGAAAAACTGTTTTTT. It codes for CSVVQGDEKLFF. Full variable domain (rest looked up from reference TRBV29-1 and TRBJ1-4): SAVISQKPSRDICQRGTSLTIQCQVDSQVTMMFWYRQQPGQSLTLIATANQGSEATYESGFVIDKFPISRPNLTFSTLTVSNMSPEDSSIYLCSVVQGDEKLFFGSGTQLSVL.

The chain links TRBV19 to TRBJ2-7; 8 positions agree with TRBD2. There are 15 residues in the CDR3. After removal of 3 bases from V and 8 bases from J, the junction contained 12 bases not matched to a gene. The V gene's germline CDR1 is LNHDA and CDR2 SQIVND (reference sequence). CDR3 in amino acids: CASSIYGAGGDKQYF. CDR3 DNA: TGTGCCAGTAGTATTTACGGCGCGGGGGGAGACAAGCAGTACTTC.

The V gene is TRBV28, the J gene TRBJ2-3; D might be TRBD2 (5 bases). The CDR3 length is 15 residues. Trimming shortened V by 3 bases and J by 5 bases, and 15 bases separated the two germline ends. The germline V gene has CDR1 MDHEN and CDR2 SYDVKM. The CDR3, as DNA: TGTGCCAGCAGTTTTGTGGGAGTGGATGGAGATACGCAGTATTTT. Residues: CASSFVGVDGDTQYF.

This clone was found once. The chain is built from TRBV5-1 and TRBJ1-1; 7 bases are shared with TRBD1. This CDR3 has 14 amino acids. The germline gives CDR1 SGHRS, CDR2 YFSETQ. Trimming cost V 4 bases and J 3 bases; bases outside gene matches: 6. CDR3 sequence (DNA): TGCGCCAGCAGCGGAGGACAGGACTACACTGAAGCTTTCTTT. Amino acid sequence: CASSGGQDYTEAFF. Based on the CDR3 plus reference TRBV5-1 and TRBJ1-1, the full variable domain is KAGVTQTPRYLIKTRGQQVTLSCSPISGHRSVSWYQQTPGQGLQFLFEYFSETQRNKGNFPGRFSGRQFSNSRSEMNVSTLELGDSALYLCASSGGQDYTEAFFGQGTRLTVV.

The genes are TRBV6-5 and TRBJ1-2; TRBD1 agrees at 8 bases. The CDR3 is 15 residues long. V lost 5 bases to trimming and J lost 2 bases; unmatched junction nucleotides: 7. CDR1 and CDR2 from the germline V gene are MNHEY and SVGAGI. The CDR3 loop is CASSLYRGRNYGYTF. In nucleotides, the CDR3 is TGTGCCAGCAGTCTGTACAGGGGGAGAAACTATGGCTACACCTTC.

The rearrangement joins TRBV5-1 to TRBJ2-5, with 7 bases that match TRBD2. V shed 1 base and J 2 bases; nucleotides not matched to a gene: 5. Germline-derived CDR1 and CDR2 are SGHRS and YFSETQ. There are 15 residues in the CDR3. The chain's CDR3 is CASSLSAGPQETQYF. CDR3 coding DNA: TGCGCCAGCAGCTTGTCAGCGGGACCGCAAGAGACCCAGTACTTC.

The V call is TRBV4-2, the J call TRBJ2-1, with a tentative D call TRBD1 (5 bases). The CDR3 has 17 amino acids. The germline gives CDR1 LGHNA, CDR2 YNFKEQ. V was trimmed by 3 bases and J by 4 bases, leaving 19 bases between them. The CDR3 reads CASSQRTRTSFYNEQFF. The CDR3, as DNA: TGTGCCAGCAGCCAGCGTACCAGGACAAGCTTTTACAATGAGCAGTTCTTC.

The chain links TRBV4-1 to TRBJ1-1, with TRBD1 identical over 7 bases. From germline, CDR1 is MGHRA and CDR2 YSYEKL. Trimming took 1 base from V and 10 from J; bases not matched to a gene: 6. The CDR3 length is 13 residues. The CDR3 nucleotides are TGCGCCAGCAGCCAAGTCCGGTCAGGGGGAGCTTTCTTT. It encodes CASSQVRSGGAFF.

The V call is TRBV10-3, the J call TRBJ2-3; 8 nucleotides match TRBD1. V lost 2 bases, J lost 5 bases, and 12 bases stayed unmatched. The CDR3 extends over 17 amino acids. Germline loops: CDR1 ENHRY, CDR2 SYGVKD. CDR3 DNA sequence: TGTGCCATCAGTGAGCGAACAGGGGGGCGGGTCAAAGATACGCAGTATTTT. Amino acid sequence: CAISERTGGRVKDTQYF.

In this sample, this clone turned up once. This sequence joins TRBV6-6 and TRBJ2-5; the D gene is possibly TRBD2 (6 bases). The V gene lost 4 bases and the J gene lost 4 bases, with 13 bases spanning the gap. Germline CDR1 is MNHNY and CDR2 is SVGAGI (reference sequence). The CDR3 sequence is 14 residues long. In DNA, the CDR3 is TGTGCCAGCAGTTTGACAGCCGGGGGAGAGACCCAGTACTTC. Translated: CASSLTAGGETQYF.

This chain's CDR3 is CASSPQEDPQETQYF. The CDR3 DNA sequence: TGTGCCAGCTCACCACAAGAGGACCCACAAGAGACCCAGTACTTC. The chain couples TRBV18 to TRBJ2-5; D is ambiguous. Germline CDR1 reads KGHSH; CDR2 reads LQKENI. This CDR3 has 15 amino acids. The V gene lost 1 base and the J gene lost 2 bases, with 11 bases spanning the gap.

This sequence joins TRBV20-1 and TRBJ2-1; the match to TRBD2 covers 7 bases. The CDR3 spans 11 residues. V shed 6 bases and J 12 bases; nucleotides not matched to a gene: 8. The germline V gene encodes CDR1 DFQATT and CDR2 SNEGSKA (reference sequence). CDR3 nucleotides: TGCAGTGCGTCGCGGGAGAGGGTGCAGTTCTTC. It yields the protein CSASRERVQFF.

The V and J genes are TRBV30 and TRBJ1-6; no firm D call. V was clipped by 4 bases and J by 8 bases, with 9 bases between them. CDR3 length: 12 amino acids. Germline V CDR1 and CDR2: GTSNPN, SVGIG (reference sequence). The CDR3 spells CAWTDGDSPLHF. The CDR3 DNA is TGTGCCTGGACCGACGGCGATTCACCCCTCCACTTT.

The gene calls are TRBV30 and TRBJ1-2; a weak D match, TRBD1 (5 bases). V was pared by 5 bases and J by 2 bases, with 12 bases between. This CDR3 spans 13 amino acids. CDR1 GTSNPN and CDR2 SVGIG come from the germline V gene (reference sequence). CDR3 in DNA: TGTGCCTGGTCAGGGAGCGGCAACTATGGCTACACCTTC. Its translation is CAWSGSGNYGYTF.

DNA for the CDR3: TGCAGCGTGACAGGGGAGGGGGGTGGCTACACCTTC. Translation gives CSVTGEGGGYTF. The rearrangement links TRBV29-1 to TRBJ1-2; 8 bases line up with TRBD1. The CDR3 covers 12 residues. J gave up 7 bases and V 6 bases, and 7 bases lay outside the gene matches. Germline-derived CDR1 and CDR2 are SQVTM and ANQGSEA.

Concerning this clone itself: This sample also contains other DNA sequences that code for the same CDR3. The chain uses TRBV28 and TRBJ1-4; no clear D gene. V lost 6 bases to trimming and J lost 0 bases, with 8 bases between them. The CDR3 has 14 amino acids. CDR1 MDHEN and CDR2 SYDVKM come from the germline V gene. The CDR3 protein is CASSSGSTNEKLFF. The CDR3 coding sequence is TGTGCCAGCAGCTCAGGATCAACTAATGAAAAACTGTTTTTT.

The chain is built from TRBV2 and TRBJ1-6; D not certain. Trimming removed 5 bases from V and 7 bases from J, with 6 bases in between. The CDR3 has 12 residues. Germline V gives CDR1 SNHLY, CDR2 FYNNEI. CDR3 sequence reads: CASSRENSPLHF. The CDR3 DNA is TGTGCCAGCAGTCGGGAAAATTCACCCCTCCACTTT.

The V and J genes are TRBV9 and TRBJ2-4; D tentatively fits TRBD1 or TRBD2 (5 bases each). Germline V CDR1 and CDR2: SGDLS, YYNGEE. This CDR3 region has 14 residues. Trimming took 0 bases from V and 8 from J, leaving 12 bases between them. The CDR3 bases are TGTGCCAGCAGCGTAGTACAGGCCGGGGACATTCAGTACTTC. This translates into CASSVVQAGDIQYF.

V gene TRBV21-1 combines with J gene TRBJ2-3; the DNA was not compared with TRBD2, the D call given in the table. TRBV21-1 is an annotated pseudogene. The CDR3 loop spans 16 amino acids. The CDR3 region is CASSKTSGRIADTQYF. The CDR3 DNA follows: TGTGCCAGCAGCAAAACTAGCGGGAGGATTGCAGATACGCAGTATTTT.

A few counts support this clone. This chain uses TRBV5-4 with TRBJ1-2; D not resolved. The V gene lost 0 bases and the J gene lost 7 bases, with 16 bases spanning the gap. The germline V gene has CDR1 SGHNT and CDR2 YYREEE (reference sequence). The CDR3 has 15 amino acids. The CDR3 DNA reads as TGTGCCAGCAGCTTGGGTGAGAGTATAAGGTTTGGCTACACCTTC. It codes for CASSLGESIRFGYTF.